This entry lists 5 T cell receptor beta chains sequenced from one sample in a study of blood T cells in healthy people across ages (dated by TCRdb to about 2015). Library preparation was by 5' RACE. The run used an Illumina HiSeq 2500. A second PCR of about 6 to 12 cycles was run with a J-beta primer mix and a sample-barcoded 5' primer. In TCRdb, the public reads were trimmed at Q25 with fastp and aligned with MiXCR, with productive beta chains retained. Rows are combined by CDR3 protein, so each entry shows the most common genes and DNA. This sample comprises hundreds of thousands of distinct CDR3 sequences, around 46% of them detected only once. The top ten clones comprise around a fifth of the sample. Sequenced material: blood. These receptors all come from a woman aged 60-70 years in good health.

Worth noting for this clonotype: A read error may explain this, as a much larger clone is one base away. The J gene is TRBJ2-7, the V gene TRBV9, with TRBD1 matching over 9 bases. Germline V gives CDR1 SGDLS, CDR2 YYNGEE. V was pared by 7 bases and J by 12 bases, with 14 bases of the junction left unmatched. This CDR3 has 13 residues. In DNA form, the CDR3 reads TGTGCCAGCGGCGCGACCGGGACAGGGATTCTGTACTTC. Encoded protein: CASGATGTGILYF.

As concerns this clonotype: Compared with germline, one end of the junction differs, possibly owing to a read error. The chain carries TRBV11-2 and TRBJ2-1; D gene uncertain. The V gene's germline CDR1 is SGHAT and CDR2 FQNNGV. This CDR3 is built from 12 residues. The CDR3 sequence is CASSWMLNEQFF. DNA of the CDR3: TGTGCCAGCAGCTGGATGTTGAATGAGCAGTTCTTT.

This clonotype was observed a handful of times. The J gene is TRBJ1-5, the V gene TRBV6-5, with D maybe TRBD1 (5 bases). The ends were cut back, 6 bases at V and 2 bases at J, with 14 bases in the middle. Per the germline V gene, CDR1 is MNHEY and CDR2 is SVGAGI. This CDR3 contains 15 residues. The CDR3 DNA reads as TGTGCCAGCAGACCCGCGGGGGAAGGCAATCAGCCCCAGCATTTT. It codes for CASRPAGEGNQPQHF.

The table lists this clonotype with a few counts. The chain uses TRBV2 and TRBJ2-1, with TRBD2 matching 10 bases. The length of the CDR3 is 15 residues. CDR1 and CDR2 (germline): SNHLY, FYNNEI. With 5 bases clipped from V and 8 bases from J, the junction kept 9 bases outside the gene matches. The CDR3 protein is CASSPTSGASDEQFF. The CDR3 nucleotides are TGTGCCAGCAGTCCCACTAGCGGGGCCTCCGATGAGCAGTTCTTC.

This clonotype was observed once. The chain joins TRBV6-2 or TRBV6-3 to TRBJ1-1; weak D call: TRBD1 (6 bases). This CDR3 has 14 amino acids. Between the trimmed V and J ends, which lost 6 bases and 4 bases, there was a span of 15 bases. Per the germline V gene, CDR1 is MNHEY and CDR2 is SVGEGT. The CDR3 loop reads CASRATGLGTEAFF. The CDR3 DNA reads TGTGCCAGCAGAGCAACAGGGTTGGGCACTGAAGCTTTCTTT.